Included here is one TCR beta chain sequence, with context. All patients were treatment-naive before thyroid surgery. These data are taken from a study of metastatic and nonmetastatic thyroid tumors. TCRdb re-called the PCR reads via MiXCR. The sample yields fewer than 35,000 clones, 23% seen once. Germline V gene data show CDR1 as GTSNPN and CDR2 as SVGIG (reference sequence). V lost 6 bases, J lost 4 bases, and 12 bases stayed unmatched. The CDR3 sequence is 15 residues long. The sample consisted of blood. The V and J genes are TRBV30 and TRBJ1-3; 7 positions match TRBD1. The receptor was derived from a female donor with papillary thyroid cancer or a benign thyroid nodule (not recorded which). Some clones in this sample may be carry-over from other donors' samples. CDR3 loop: CACTPEGAVGNTIYF. CDR3 coding DNA: TGTGCCTGCACTCCTGAGGGGGCGGTCGGAAACACCATATATTTT.